This T cell receptor beta chain stems from a study of T cells after yellow fever vaccination. TCRdb re-derived calls from the 5' RACE reads in MiXCR, one entry per CDR3 protein. The table includes about 360,000 distinct CDR3 sequences, about 6% detected once. The CDR3 is 13 amino acids. The germline V gene has CDR1 MNHNS and CDR2 SASEGT. V lost 2 bases and J lost 11, with 14 bases in between. There are many counts of this clonotype. The sample in question was PBMCs, obtained 5 days after the yellow fever booster vaccination. This receptor was identified in a man in his thirties or forties who received the YFV17D yellow fever vaccine. The rearrangement joins TRBV6-1 to TRBJ2-3; the D gene is possibly TRBD2 (6 bases). Written as DNA, the CDR3 is TGTGCCAGCAGTGAATCTGTCGGGGGTGAGCAGTATTTT. Encoded protein: CASSESVGGEQYF.